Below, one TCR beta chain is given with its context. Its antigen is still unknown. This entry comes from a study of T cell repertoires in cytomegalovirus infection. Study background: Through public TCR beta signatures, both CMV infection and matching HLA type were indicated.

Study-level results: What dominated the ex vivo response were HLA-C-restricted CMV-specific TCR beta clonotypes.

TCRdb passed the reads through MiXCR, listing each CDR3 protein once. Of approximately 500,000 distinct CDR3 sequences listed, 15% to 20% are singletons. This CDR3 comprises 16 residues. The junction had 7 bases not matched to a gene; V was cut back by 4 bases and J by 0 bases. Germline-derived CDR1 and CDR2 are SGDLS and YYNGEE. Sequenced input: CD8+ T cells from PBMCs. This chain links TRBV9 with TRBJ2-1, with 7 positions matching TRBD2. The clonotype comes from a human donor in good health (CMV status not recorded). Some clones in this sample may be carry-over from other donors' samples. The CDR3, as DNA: TGTGCCAGCAGCCATATTAGCGGGTACTCCTACAATGAGCAGTTCTTC. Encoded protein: CASSHISGYSYNEQFF.